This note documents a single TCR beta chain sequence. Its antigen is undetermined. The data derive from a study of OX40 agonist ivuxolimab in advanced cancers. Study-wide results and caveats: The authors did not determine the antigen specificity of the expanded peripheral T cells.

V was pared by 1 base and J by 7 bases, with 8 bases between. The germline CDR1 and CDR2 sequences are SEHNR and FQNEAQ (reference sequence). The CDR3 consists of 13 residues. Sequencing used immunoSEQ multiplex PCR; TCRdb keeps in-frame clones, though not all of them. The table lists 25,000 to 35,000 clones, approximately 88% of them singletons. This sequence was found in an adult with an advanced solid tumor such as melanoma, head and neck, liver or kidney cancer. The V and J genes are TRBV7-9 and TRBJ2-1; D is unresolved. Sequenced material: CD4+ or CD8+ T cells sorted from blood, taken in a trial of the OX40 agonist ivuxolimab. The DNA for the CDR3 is TGTGCCAGCAGCTTAGGGGTAGGGAATGAGCAGTTCTTC. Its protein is CASSLGVGNEQFF.